Sequencing of this TCR beta chain was carried out in a study of T cell repertoires in cytomegalovirus infection. TCRdb used MiXCR to reprocess the reads, holding one entry per CDR3 protein. Counted here are around 550,000 distinct CDR3 sequences, approximately 26% occurring once; the ten biggest clones make up about 12%. This CDR3 is built from 14 residues. The germline V gene encodes CDR1 GTSNPN and CDR2 SVGIG (reference sequence). V was shortened by 0 bases and J by 8 bases, with 11 bases between the two germline ends. V gene TRBV30 combines with J gene TRBJ1-6, with a weak D call TRBD1 (5 bases). The sequenced sample consisted of PBMCs. The origin of this receptor is a human donor in good health (CMV status not recorded). Some clones in this sample may be carry-over from other donors' samples. The CDR3 DNA follows: TGTGCCTGGAGTGTCAACAGGTGGGATTCACCCCTCCACTTT. As protein: CAWSVNRWDSPLHF.